This is a list of T cell receptor beta chains from one sample in a study of cytomegalovirus exposure and HLA in healthy donors. Libraries were prepared by immunoSEQ multiplex PCR; TCRdb keeps only in-frame clonotypes and omits some of them. Altogether nearly 70,000 clones are present, 74% being singletons, with the ten largest covering approximately 12%. The sequenced sample consisted of PBMCs. These receptors all come from a woman aged 60 to 75 in good health and CMV-seropositive. Each CDR3 is given with its conserved first and last residue. Each record gives: J gene, V gene, D gene, clone size, CDR3 protein, CDR3 DNA. A D gene is named only where the DNA matches it firmly. Rows give clone size only sometimes, using once, few, many, or a class for an expanded clone.

TRBJ1-1	TRBV11-3	NA	NA	CASSAGAGLNTEAFF	TGTGCCAGCAGCGCGGGAGCCGGACTGAACACTGAAGCTTTCTTT
TRBJ2-3	TRBV2	TRBD2	once	CASSVGTRTDTQYF	TGTGCCAGCAGTGTAGGGACTAGAACAGATACGCAGTATTTT
TRBJ1-1	TRBV15	NA	NA	CATSRGAKNTEAFF	TGTGCCACCAGCAGAGGCGCGAAGAACACTGAAGCTTTCTTT
TRBJ2-5	TRBV29-1	TRBD2	NA	CSVVPAGLETQYF	TGCAGCGTTGTACCAGCGGGGCTTGAGACCCAGTACTTC
TRBJ2-3	TRBV6-6	TRBD1	NA	CASLKGGTVDTQYF	TGTGCCAGCCTAAAAGGGGGCACAGTGGATACGCAGTATTTT
TRBJ1-1	TRBV19	NA	NA	CASSIRVNTEAFF	TGTGCCAGTAGTATACGAGTGAACACTGAAGCTTTCTTT
TRBJ2-7	TRBV6-6	TRBD2	NA	CASSGLAVPYEQYF	TGTGCCAGCAGTGGACTAGCGGTACCCTACGAGCAGTACTTC
TRBJ2-7	TRBV6-6	TRBD2	NA	CASSYSFTSGSYEQYF	TGTGCCAGCAGTTACTCGTTCACTAGCGGGAGTTACGAGCAGTACTTC
TRBJ2-7	TRBV19	NA	NA	CASSPDSYPTYEQYF	TGTGCCAGTAGTCCAGACAGCTATCCCACCTACGAGCAGTACTTC
TRBJ1-5	TRBV27	NA	NA	CASSSLFTENQPQHF	TGTGCCAGCAGTTCTCTCTTCACTGAAAATCAGCCCCAGCATTTT
TRBJ1-3	TRBV29-1	NA	once	CSVDGGGNTIYF	TGCAGCGTTGATGGAGGTGGAAACACCATATATTTT
TRBJ2-3	TRBV19	TRBD2	once	CASSRLAGDYTDTQYF	TGTGCCAGTAGTAGACTAGCGGGGGACTACACAGATACGCAGTATTTT
TRBJ1-2	TRBV30	NA	NA	CAWSRGNYGYTF	TGTGCCTGGAGTCGGGGGAACTATGGCTACACCTTC
TRBJ1-1	TRBV9	NA	NA	CASSLSWTKNTEAFF	TGTGCCAGCAGCCTTAGTTGGACAAAGAACACTGAAGCTTTCTTT
TRBJ1-5	TRBV18	TRBD1	NA	CASSAGQVGSQPQHF	TGTGCCAGCTCAGCGGGACAGGTAGGAAGTCAGCCCCAGCATTTT
TRBJ2-4	TRBV19	TRBD1	NA	CASSRDRVQNIQYF	TGTGCCAGTAGTAGGGACAGGGTCCAAAACATTCAGTACTTC
TRBJ2-5	TRBV6-1	NA	NA	CATVDGFGTQYF	TGTGCCACCGTCGACGGGTTTGGGACCCAGTACTTC
TRBJ2-3	TRBV5-6	TRBD2	NA	CASSSGTSAFAEGTDTQYF	TGTGCCAGCAGCTCCGGGACTAGCGCTTTTGCGGAGGGCACAGATACGCAGTATTTT
TRBJ2-1	TRBV10-3	TRBD2	many	CAISDLADNEQFF	TGTGCCATCAGTGATCTAGCGGACAATGAGCAGTTCTTC
TRBJ1-1	TRBV6-5	NA	NA	CASSYGGEAFF	TGTGCCAGCAGTTACGGCGGGGAAGCTTTCTTT
TRBJ1-3	TRBV6-1	NA	few	CASSAHGPVGNTIYF	TGTGCCAGCAGTGCCCACGGTCCCGTTGGAAACACCATATATTTT
TRBJ1-4	TRBV5-8	TRBD1	NA	CASGGTGGLYEKLFF	TGTGCCAGTGGCGGGACAGGGGGCTTATATGAAAAACTGTTTTTT
TRBJ1-1	TRBV30	NA	NA	CAWTVTGVMNTEAFF	TGTGCCTGGACCGTTACGGGGGTCATGAACACTGAAGCTTTCTTT
TRBJ2-1	TRBV19	TRBD2	NA	CASTTSGRGHEQFF	TGTGCCAGTACCACTAGCGGGAGAGGGCATGAGCAGTTCTTC
TRBJ2-3	TRBV4-1	NA	NA	CASSQGPLRTDTQYF	TGCGCCAGCAGCCAAGGCCCTCTACGCACAGATACGCAGTATTTT
TRBJ2-2	TRBV6-6	TRBD2	NA	CASSYWGGGTGELFF	TGTGCCAGCAGTTACTGGGGGGGAGGAACCGGGGAGCTGTTTTTT
TRBJ1-6	TRBV5-5	NA	few	CASSLEATLHF	TGTGCCAGCAGCTTGGAAGCCACCCTCCACTTT
TRBJ2-2	TRBV19	TRBD1	NA	CASSTTGDTGELFF	TGTGCCAGTAGTACAACAGGGGACACCGGGGAGCTGTTTTTT
TRBJ2-3	TRBV30	TRBD2	NA	CAWSVLAGRDTQYF	TGTGCCTGGAGTGTACTAGCGGGAAGGGATACGCAGTATTTT
TRBJ2-4	TRBV5-1	TRBD1	NA	CASSLGITGASKNIQYF	TGCGCCAGCAGCTTAGGGATTACAGGGGCCTCCAAAAACATTCAGTACTTC
TRBJ1-2	TRBV7-2	NA	NA	CASSPSLVQGDSYTF	TGTGCCAGCAGCCCGAGTTTGGTACAGGGTGATAGTTACACCTTC
TRBJ1-5	TRBV5-1	TRBD1	NA	CASSLGGQSNQPQHF	TGCGCCAGCAGCTTGGGGGGACAGTCCAATCAGCCCCAGCATTTT
TRBJ2-3	TRBV5-1	NA	few	CASSMTGTPLGSDTQYF	TGCGCCAGCAGCATGACCGGGACTCCCCTGGGGTCAGATACGCAGTATTTT
TRBJ1-1	TRBV19	TRBD1	NA	CASSPQGTEAFF	TGTGCCAGTTCACCACAGGGGACTGAAGCTTTCTTT
TRBJ2-5	TRBV5-4	TRBD1	NA	CASSPRTGSETQYF	TGTGCCAGCAGCCCGCGGACAGGGTCGGAGACCCAGTACTTC
TRBJ1-5	TRBV30	NA	NA	CAWRTENSNQPQHF	TGTGCCTGGAGGACAGAAAATAGCAATCAGCCCCAGCATTTT
TRBJ1-2	TRBV30	NA	NA	CAWSGGPRGYTF	TGTGCCTGGAGTGGAGGCCCGAGGGGCTACACCTTC